Below are 27 T cell receptor beta chains sequenced from a single sample in a study of OX40 agonist ivuxolimab in advanced cancers. The library was generated by the immunoSEQ multiplex PCR assay. Entries here come from immuneACCESS through TCRdb and include only in-frame sequences with V and J called. Some clones fail to appear in such tables; in the studies checked, an unresolved V gene covers under half of the shortfall, and the cause of the remainder is unknown. In all, the sample holds approximately 76,000 clones, and around 90% of those were seen once. The biggest ten clones account for 0.86% of the sample. Sequencing was performed on CD4+ or CD8+ T cells sorted from blood, taken in a trial of the OX40 agonist ivuxolimab. The receptor source for this set is an adult with an advanced solid tumor such as melanoma, head and neck, liver or kidney cancer.

In DNA, the CDR3 is TGCAGCGGGGGGAGCTCCTACAATGAGCAGTTCTTC. It encodes CSGGSSYNEQFF. The gene calls are TRBV29-1 and TRBJ2-1, with D perhaps given as TRBD1 or TRBD2 (5 bases each). The CDR3 covers 12 residues. The V gene lost 7 bases and the J gene lost 0 bases, with 7 bases spanning the gap. Germline CDR1 reads SQVTM; CDR2 reads ANQGSEA.

The chain employs TRBV28 and TRBJ2-7, with TRBD2 matching over 8 bases. The germline V gene encodes CDR1 MDHEN and CDR2 SYDVKM. With V trimmed by 6 bases and J by 6 bases, 13 bases remained unmatched. This CDR3 has 15 amino acids. This chain's CDR3 is CASSPTAGGVFEQYF. Here the CDR3 DNA reads TGTGCCAGCAGCCCGACTGCGGGAGGTGTTTTCGAGCAGTACTTC. Filled out from reference TRBV28 and TRBJ2-7, the complete variable domain reads DVKVTQSSRYLVKRTGEKVFLECVQDMDHENMFWYRQDPGLGLRLIYFSYDVKMKEKGDIPEGYSVSREKKERFSLILESASTNQTSMYLCASSPTAGGVFEQYFGPGTRLTVT.

The chain links TRBV11-2 to TRBJ1-1; D uncertain. This CDR3 is 14 amino acids long. V was pared by 2 bases and J by 1 base, with 8 bases between. Germline V gene data show CDR1 as SGHAT and CDR2 as FQNNGV. The CDR3 spells CASSLLASNTEAFF. The DNA for the CDR3 is TGTGCCAGCAGCTTACTCGCCTCGAACACTGAAGCTTTCTTT.

J is TRBJ1-5 and V is TRBV6-5, with unresolved D. V was trimmed by 5 bases and J by 1 base, leaving 6 bases between them. Germline assignment: CDR1 MNHEY and CDR2 SVGAGI. The CDR3 contains 13 residues. DNA for the CDR3: TGTGCCAGCAGTGAAAGAAGCAATCAGCCCCAGCATTTT. This translates into CASSERSNQPQHF.

J is TRBJ2-3 and V is TRBV5-1, with 10 bases that match TRBD1. This CDR3 region has 15 residues. Germline V gene sequence: CDR1 SGHRS, CDR2 YFSETQ. The J segment lost 3 bases and the V segment lost 3 bases, leaving 4 bases of the junction unmatched. The CDR3 loop is CASSSGQGGTDTQYF. DNA of the CDR3: TGCGCCAGCAGCTCCGGACAGGGGGGGACAGATACGCAGTATTTT.

This chain uses TRBV7-2 with TRBJ2-4, with D possibly matching TRBD1 (5 bases). Trimming removed 5 bases at V and 3 bases at J, with 17 bases between. The V gene's germline CDR1 is SGHTA and CDR2 FQGNSA. The CDR3 has 16 residues. The CDR3 bases are TGTGCCAGCAGCCCCATCGAACAGGCTAGCAAAAACATTCAGTACTTC. Protein sequence: CASSPIEQASKNIQYF.

The chain couples TRBV18 to TRBJ1-5; D might be TRBD1 (5 bases). V lost 6 bases and J 10 bases, leaving 22 bases between the germline ends. The CDR3 totals 15 residues. CDR1 and CDR2 from the germline V gene are KGHSH and LQKENI. CDR3 nucleotides: TGTGCCAGCTCCCCCCGCGGGCCGAAAGGGGATCCCCAGCATTTT. Translating it yields CASSPRGPKGDPQHF.

This chain joins TRBV7-9 and TRBJ1-4; 9 nucleotides agree with TRBD1. CDR3 size: 15 residues. J gave up 7 bases and V 1 base, and 4 bases lay outside the gene matches. Per germline, CDR1 SEHNR and CDR2 FQNEAQ (reference sequence). CDR3 coding DNA: TGTGCCAGCAGCTTAGACGGACAGGGGACTGAAAAACTGTTTTTT. Amino acid sequence: CASSLDGQGTEKLFF.

This clone occurred a few times. The CDR3 loop reads CAYWGRKEGYTF. The CDR3 DNA reads TGTGCCTACTGGGGAAGGAAGGAGGGCTACACCTTC. V gene TRBV28 combines with J gene TRBJ1-2; D is unresolved. V was pared by 11 bases and J by 8 bases, with 18 bases between. The CDR3 covers 12 residues. Germline assignment: CDR1 MDHEN and CDR2 SYDVKM.

The V and J genes are TRBV6-6 and TRBJ1-1, with D uncertain. V lost 5 bases and J 5 bases, leaving 9 bases between the germline ends. Germline V gene sequence: CDR1 MNHNY, CDR2 SVGAGI (reference sequence). CDR3 size: 12 residues. CDR3 in amino acids: CASSPGRTEAFF. For the CDR3, the DNA is TGTGCCAGCAGTCCAGGTAGGACTGAAGCTTTCTTT.

This clone was seen a few times. The gene calls are TRBV6-1 and TRBJ2-5; D perhaps matches TRBD2 (5 bases). V gave up 1 base and J gave up 1 base, with 13 bases separating them. Germline CDR1 MNHNS, CDR2 SASEGT. The CDR3 sequence is 16 residues long. The CDR3 reads CASSEEAHRGQETQYF. The CDR3 coding sequence is TGTGCCAGCAGTGAAGAGGCCCACCGGGGCCAAGAGACCCAGTACTTC.

The chain carries TRBV9 and TRBJ1-2; no definite D call. This CDR3 region has 15 residues. CDR1 and CDR2 (germline): SGDLS, YYNGEE. Trimming pared 0 bases from V and 3 bases from J, leaving 12 bases between. The CDR3 DNA is TGTGCCAGCAGCGTAGCTGCAGGTGGGGACTATGGCTACACCTTC. Translation: CASSVAAGGDYGYTF.

V and J are TRBV5-1 and TRBJ2-1; D may correspond to TRBD1 or TRBD2 (5 bases each). The V end lost 5 bases, the J end lost 6 bases, and 12 bases lay between the germline ends. In germline, CDR1 is SGHRS, CDR2 YFSETQ. The CDR3 loop spans 13 amino acids. DNA of the CDR3: TGCGCCAGCAGGACGGGGCCAGCCAATGAGCAGTTCTTC. Protein product: CASRTGPANEQFF.

This clone showed up just a few times. The V gene is TRBV6-5, the J gene TRBJ1-2, with D unclear. Trimming took 6 bases from V and 1 from J, leaving 9 bases between them. CDR3 length: 13 residues. Germline V gene data show CDR1 as MNHEY and CDR2 as SVGAGI. The chain's CDR3 is CASSPDRNYGYTF. The CDR3 DNA sequence: TGTGCCAGCAGCCCAGACCGTAACTATGGCTACACCTTC.

The chain employs TRBV6-6 and TRBJ1-1; D gene uncertain. CDR3 length: 16 amino acids. V was pared by 0 bases and J by 3 bases, with 14 bases between. From germline, CDR1 is MNHNY and CDR2 SVGAGI (reference sequence). The CDR3 sequence: CASSYSGLGRDTEAFF. DNA for the CDR3: TGTGCCAGCAGTTACTCGGGGTTAGGGAGGGACACTGAAGCTTTCTTT.

The gene calls are TRBV28 and TRBJ2-1; the D is unclear. The CDR3 has 17 residues. The V gene lost 2 bases and the J gene lost 0 bases, with 14 bases spanning the gap. Germline loops: CDR1 MDHEN, CDR2 SYDVKM. As DNA, the CDR3 is TGTGCCAGCAGTTTACAACTATGGCGTTTCTCCTACAATGAGCAGTTCTTC. Residues: CASSLQLWRFSYNEQFF.

This chain links TRBV5-6 with TRBJ2-7; D is unclear. CDR3 length: 12 amino acids. Germline V gives CDR1 SGHDT, CDR2 YYEEEE. Trimming left V 1 base short and J 0 bases short, with 2 bases between. The CDR3 protein is CASSLSSYEQYF. The CDR3 nucleotides are TGTGCCAGCAGCTTGTCCTCCTACGAGCAGTACTTC.

This clone was seen just once. This chain links TRBV5-8 with TRBJ1-6; D might be TRBD1 (6 bases). Germline assignment: CDR1 SGHTS and CDR2 YDEGEE. The CDR3 is made up of 16 amino acids. Trimming took 4 bases from V and 4 from J, leaving 15 bases between them. CDR3: CASSEGDGLYNSPLHF. In nucleotides, the CDR3 is TGTGCCAGCAGCGAGGGGGACGGCCTTTATAATTCACCCCTCCACTTT.

This chain joins TRBV2 and TRBJ2-5; no firm D call. Trimming removed 7 bases at V and 5 bases at J, with 8 bases between. The CDR3 sequence is 11 residues long. Germline V lookup: CDR1 SNHLY, CDR2 FYNNEI. The CDR3 DNA follows: TGTGCCAGCATAGAGTGGGAGACCCAGTACTTC. Encoded protein: CASIEWETQYF.

V and J are TRBV7-2 and TRBJ2-7, with TRBD1 matching over 9 bases. J lost 6 bases, V lost 2 bases, and 8 bases had no gene match. From germline, CDR1 is SGHTA and CDR2 FQGNSA. The CDR3 has 15 amino acids. The CDR3 DNA reads as TGTGCCAGCAGCTTACAGGGGACAGGGCAAGGCGAGCAGTACTTC. It codes for CASSLQGTGQGEQYF.

This chain links TRBV4-2 with TRBJ2-1; D is perhaps TRBD1 or TRBD2 (5 bases each). Trimming cost V 4 bases and J 1 base, with 11 bases left between them. In germline, CDR1 is LGHNA, CDR2 YNFKEQ. The CDR3 totals 15 residues. CDR3 sequence: CASSRDGRSYNEQFF. The CDR3 nucleotides are TGTGCCAGCAGCCGGGACGGACGGTCCTACAATGAGCAGTTCTTC.

The rearrangement uses TRBV6-5 and TRBJ1-2, with TRBD1 identical over 7 bases. The germline CDR1 and CDR2 sequences are MNHEY and SVGAGI. The CDR3 is 16 residues long. J was trimmed by 4 bases and V by 0 bases; bases with no gene match: 8. CDR3 sequence: CASSYSQGGSGYGYTF. Written as DNA, the CDR3 is TGTGCCAGCAGTTACTCGCAGGGGGGGTCTGGCTATGGCTACACCTTC.

The CDR3 sequence: CSVELQGAGSLIGYGYTF. The CDR3 bases are TGCAGCGTTGAATTACAGGGGGCGGGCTCCCTTATCGGCTATGGCTACACCTTC. The chain links TRBV29-1 to TRBJ1-2, with TRBD1 matching over 9 bases. The CDR3 has 18 amino acids. Germline assignment: CDR1 SQVTM and CDR2 ANQGSEA. With 2 bases clipped from V and 4 bases from J, the junction kept 17 bases outside the gene matches.

This clone was recorded a few times. This chain links TRBV28 with TRBJ1-2, with D perhaps matching TRBD1 (6 bases). Germline V gives CDR1 MDHEN, CDR2 SYDVKM. Trimming cost V 7 bases and J 8 bases, with 14 bases left between them. This CDR3 has 12 amino acids. CDR3 sequence reads: CASMTGAWGYTF. CDR3 in DNA: TGTGCCAGCATGACAGGTGCATGGGGCTACACCTTC.

This clone was seen more than once but under ten times. V usage is TRBV9 and J usage is TRBJ1-4; D gene unclear. The V end lost 4 bases, the J end lost 0 bases, and 7 bases lay between the germline ends. The CDR3 sequence is 14 residues long. CDR1 and CDR2 from the germline V gene are SGDLS and YYNGEE. CDR3 in amino acids: CASSQTATNEKLFF. The CDR3 nucleotides read TGTGCCAGCAGCCAGACGGCAACTAATGAAAAACTGTTTTTT.

This chain joins TRBV7-2 and TRBJ2-3, with D possibly being TRBD1 or TRBD2 (5 bases each). V was pared by 2 bases and J by 5 bases, with 14 bases between. CDR3 length: 15 amino acids. CDR1 is SGHTA, CDR2 FQGNSA, per germline. The CDR3 DNA reads TGTGCCAGCAGCTTACGAAGGGGCGGAGGAGATACGCAGTATTTT. Amino acids: CASSLRRGGGDTQYF.

V and J are TRBV5-6 and TRBJ1-6; a weak D match, TRBD1 (5 bases). The V and J ends lost 4 bases and 4 bases respectively, with 12 bases between them. CDR1 and CDR2 (germline): SGHDT, YYEEEE. The CDR3 sequence is 15 residues long. The CDR3 region has the DNA TGTGCCAGCAGCCAACGGGACGGATATAATTCACCCCTCCACTTT. This sequence encodes CASSQRDGYNSPLHF.